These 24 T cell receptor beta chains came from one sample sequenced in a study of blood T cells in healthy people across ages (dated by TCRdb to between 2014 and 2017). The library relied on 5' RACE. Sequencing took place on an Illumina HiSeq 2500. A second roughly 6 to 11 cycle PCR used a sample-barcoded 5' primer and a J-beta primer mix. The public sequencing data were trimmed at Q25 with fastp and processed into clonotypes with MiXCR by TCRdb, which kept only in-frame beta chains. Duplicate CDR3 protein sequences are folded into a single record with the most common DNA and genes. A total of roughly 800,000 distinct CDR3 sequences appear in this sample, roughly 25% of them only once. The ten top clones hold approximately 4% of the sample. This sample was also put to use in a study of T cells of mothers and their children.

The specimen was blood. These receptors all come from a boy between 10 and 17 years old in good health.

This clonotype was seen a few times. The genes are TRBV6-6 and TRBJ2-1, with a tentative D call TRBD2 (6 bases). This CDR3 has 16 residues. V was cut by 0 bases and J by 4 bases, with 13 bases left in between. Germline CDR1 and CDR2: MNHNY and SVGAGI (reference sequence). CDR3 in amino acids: CASSYSLAEGYNEQFF. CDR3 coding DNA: TGTGCCAGCAGTTACTCCTTAGCGGAGGGTTACAATGAGCAGTTCTTC.

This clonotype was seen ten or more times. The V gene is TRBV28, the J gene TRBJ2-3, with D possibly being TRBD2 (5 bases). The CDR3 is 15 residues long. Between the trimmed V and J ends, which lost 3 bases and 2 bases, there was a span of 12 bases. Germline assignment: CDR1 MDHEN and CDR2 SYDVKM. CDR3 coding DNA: TGTGCCAGCAGTTTGCCGATCGGGGTCACAGATACGCAGTATTTT. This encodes CASSLPIGVTDTQYF.

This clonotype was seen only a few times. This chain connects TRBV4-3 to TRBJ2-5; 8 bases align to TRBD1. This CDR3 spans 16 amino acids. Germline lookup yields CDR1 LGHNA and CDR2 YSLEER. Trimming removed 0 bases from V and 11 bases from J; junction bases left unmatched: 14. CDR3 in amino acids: CASSQDWGDRTLEQYF. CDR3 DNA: TGCGCCAGCAGCCAAGATTGGGGGGACAGGACCCTGGAGCAGTACTTC.

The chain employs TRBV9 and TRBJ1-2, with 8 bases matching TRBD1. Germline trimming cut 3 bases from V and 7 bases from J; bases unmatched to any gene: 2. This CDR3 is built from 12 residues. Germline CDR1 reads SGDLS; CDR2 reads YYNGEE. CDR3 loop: CASSGDRPGYTF. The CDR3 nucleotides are TGTGCCAGCAGCGGGGACAGGCCTGGCTACACCTTC.

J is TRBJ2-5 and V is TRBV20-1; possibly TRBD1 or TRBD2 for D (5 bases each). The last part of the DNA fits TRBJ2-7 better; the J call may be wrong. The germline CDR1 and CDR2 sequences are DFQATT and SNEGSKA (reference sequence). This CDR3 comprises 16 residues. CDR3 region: CSARDWDRSPGYEQYF. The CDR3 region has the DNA TGCAGTGCTAGAGACTGGGACCGTTCCCCAGGCTACGAGCAGTACTTC.

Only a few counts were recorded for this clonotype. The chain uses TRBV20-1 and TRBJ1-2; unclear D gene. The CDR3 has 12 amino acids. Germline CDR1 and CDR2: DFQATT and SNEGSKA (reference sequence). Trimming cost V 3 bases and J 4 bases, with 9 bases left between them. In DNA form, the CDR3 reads TGCAGTGCTAGTATAGGTACCTATGGCTACACCTTC. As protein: CSASIGTYGYTF.

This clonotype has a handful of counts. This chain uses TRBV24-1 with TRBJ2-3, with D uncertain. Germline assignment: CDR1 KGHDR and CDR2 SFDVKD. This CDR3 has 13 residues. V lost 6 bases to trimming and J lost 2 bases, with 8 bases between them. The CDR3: CATSPSYTDTQYF. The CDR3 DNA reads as TGTGCCACCAGTCCGAGTTACACAGATACGCAGTATTTT.

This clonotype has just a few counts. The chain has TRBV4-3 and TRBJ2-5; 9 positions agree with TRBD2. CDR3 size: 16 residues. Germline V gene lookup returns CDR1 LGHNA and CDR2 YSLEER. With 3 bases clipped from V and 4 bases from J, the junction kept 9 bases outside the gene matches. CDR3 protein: CASSQSIAGARETQYF. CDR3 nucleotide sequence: TGCGCCAGCAGCCAGTCAATAGCGGGGGCCAGAGAGACCCAGTACTTC.

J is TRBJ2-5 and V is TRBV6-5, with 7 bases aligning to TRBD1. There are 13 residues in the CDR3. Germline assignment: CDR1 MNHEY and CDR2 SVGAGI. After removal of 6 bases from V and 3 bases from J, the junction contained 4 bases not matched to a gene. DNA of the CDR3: TGTGCCAGCAGAGACAGGGTCAAAGAGACCCAGTACTTC. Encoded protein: CASRDRVKETQYF.

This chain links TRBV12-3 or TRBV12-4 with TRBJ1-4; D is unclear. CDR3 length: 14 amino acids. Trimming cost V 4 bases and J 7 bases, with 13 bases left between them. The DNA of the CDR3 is TGTGCCAGCAGTTCCCTGCTGGTCAGTGAAAAACTGTTTTTT. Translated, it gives CASSSLLVSEKLFF.

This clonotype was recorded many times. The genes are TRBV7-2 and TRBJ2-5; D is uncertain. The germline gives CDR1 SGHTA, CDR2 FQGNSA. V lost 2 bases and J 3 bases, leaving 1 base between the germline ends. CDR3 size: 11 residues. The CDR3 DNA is TGTGCCAGCAGCTTAAAAGAGACCCAGTACTTC. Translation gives CASSLKETQYF.

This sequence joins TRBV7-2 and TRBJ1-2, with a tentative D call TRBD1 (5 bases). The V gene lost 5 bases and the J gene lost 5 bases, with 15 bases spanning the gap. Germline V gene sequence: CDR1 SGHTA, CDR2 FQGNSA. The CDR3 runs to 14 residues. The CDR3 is CASSHGGAQYGYTF. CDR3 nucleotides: TGTGCCAGCAGCCACGGCGGGGCTCAGTATGGCTACACCTTC.

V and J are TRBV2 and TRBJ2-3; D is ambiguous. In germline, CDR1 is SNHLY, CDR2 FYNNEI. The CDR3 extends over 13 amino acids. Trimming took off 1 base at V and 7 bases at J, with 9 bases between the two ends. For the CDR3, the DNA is TGTGCCAGCAGTGAAGTACTCCGCTATACGCAGTATTTT. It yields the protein CASSEVLRYTQYF.

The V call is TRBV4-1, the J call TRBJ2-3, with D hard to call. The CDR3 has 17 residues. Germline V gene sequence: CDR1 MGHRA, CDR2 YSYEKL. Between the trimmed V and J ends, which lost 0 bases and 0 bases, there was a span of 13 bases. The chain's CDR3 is CASSQDLRSPSTDTQYF. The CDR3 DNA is TGCGCCAGCAGCCAAGATCTGCGGAGCCCTAGCACAGATACGCAGTATTTT.

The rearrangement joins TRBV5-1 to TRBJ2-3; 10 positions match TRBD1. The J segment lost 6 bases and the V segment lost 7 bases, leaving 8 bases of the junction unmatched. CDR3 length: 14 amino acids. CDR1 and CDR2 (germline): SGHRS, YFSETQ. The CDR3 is CASCRDRGSDTQYF. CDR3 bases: TGCGCCAGCTGTAGGGACAGGGGCTCGGATACGCAGTATTTT.

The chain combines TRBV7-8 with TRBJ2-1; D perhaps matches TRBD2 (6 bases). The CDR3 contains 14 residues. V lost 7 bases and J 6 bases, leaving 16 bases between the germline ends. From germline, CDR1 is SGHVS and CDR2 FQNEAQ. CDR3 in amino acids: CASIPYRDFNEQFF. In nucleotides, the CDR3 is TGTGCCAGCATCCCTTACCGGGACTTCAATGAGCAGTTCTTC.

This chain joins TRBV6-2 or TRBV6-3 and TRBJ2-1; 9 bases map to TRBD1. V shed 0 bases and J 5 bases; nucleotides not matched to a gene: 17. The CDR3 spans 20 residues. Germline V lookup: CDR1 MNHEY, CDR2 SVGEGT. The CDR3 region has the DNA TGTGCCAGCAGTTACTCTTCTGGCCCCTCCGAAGACAGGGGGGACAATGAGCAGTTCTTC. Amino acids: CASSYSSGPSEDRGDNEQFF.

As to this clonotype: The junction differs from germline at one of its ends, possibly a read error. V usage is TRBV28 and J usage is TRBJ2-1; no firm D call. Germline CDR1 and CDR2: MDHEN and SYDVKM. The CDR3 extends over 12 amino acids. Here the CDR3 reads CASRFRYNEQFF. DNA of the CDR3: TGTGCCAGCCGTTTTCGATACAATGAGCAGTTCTTC.

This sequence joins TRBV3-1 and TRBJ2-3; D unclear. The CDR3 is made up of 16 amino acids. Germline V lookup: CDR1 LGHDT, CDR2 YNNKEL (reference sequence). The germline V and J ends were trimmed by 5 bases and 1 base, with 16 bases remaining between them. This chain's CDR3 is CASSRTAAARTDTQYF. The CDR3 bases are TGTGCCAGCAGCAGGACCGCGGCGGCCCGCACAGATACGCAGTATTTT.

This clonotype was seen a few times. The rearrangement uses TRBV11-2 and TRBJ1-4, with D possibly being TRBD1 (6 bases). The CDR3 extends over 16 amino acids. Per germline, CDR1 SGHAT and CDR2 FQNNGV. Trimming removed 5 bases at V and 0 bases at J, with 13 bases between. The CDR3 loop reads CASSKTGQATNEKLFF. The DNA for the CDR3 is TGTGCCAGCAGCAAGACAGGCCAGGCAACTAATGAAAAACTGTTTTTT.

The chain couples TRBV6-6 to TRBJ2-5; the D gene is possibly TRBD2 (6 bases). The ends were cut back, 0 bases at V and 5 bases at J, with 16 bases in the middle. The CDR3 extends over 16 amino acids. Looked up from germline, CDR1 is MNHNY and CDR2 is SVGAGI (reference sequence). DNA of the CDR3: TGTGCCAGCAGTTACTCGGGCGGGACGGTCGGCGAGACCCAGTACTTC. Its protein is CASSYSGGTVGETQYF.

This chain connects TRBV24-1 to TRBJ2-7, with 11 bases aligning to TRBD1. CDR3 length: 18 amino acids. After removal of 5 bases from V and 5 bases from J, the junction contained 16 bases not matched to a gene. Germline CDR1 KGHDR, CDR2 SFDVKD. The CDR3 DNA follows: TGTGCCACCAGTGCCGCAGGCCCGGGACAGGGGGTAAAGGACGAGCAGTACTTC. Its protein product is CATSAAGPGQGVKDEQYF.

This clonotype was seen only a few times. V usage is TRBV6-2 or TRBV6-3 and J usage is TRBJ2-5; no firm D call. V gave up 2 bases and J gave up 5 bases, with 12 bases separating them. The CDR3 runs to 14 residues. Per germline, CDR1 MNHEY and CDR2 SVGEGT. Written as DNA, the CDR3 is TGTGCCAGCAGTTACCGTTGGGTTTCGGAGACCCAGTACTTC. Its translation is CASSYRWVSETQYF.

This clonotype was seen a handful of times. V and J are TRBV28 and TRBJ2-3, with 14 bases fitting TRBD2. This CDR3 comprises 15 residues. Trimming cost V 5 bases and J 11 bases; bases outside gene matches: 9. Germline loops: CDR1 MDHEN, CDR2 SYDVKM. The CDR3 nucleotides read TGTGCCAGCAGTCCCCGGACTAGCGGGAGGCCTGTGCAGTATTTT. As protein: CASSPRTSGRPVQYF. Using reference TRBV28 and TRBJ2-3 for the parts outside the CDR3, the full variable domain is DVKVTQSSRYLVKRTGEKVFLECVQDMDHENMFWYRQDPGLGLRLIYFSYDVKMKEKGDIPEGYSVSREKKERFSLILESASTNQTSMYLCASSPRTSGRPVQYFGPGTRLTVL.